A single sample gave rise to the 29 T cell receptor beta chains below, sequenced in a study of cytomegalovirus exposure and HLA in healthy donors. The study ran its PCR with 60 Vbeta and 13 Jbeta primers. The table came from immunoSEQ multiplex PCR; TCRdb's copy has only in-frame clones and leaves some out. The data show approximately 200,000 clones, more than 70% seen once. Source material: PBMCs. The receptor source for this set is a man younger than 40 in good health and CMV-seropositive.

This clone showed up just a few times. The CDR3 DNA reads TGTGCCAGCAGCGTAGGTGGGGCTCCCAGGAACTTTTACAATGAGCAGTTCTTC. Protein product: CASSVGGAPRNFYNEQFF. The chain has TRBV9 and TRBJ2-1, with D perhaps TRBD1 (5 bases). The CDR3 extends over 18 amino acids. CDR1 is SGDLS, CDR2 YYNGEE, per germline. V was pared by 0 bases and J by 4 bases, with 20 bases between.

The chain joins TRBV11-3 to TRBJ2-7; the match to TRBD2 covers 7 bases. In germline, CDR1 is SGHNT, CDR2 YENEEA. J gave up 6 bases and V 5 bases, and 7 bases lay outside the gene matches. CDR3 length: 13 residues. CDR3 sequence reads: CASSPSTGGEQYF. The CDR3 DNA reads TGTGCCAGCAGCCCCTCGACGGGGGGCGAGCAGTACTTC.

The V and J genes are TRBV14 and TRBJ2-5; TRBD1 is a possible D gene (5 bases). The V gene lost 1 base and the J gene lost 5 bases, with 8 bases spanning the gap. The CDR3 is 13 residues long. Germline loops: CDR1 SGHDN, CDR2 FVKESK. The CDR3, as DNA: TGTGCCAGCAGCCAAGGGGGCCGGGAGACCCAGTACTTC. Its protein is CASSQGGRETQYF.

The DNA of the CDR3 is TGTGCCAGCACCGACTGGGGGGGACAGGGGTCGGTTGGCTACACCTTC. Residues: CASTDWGGQGSVGYTF. V and J are TRBV7-9 and TRBJ1-2; 10 bases agree with TRBD1. Germline V gene data show CDR1 as SEHNR and CDR2 as FQNEAQ (reference sequence). Trimming at V came to 7 bases and at J to 7 bases, leaving 15 bases not matched to a gene. This CDR3 has 16 residues. Combining the CDR3 with reference TRBV7-9 and TRBJ1-2 gives the whole variable domain DTGVSQNPRHKITKRGQNVTFRCDPISEHNRLYWYRQTLGQGPEFLTYFQNEAQLEKSRLLSDRFSAERPKGSFSTLEIQRTEQGDSAMYLCASTDWGGQGSVGYTFGSGTRLTVV.

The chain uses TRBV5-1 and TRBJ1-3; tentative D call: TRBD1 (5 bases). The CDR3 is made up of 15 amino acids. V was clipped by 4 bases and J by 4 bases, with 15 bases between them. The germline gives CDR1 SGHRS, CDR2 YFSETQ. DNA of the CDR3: TGCGCCAGCAGCGGGGCAGTTGGATCAGGAAACACCATATATTTT. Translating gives CASSGAVGSGNTIYF.

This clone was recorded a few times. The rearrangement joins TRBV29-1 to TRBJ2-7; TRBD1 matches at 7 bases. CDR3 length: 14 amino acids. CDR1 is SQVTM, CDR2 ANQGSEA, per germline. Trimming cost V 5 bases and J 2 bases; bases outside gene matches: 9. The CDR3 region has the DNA TGCAGCGTTTCATCCAGGGGGAGTCCCTACGAGCAGTACTTC. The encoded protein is CSVSSRGSPYEQYF.

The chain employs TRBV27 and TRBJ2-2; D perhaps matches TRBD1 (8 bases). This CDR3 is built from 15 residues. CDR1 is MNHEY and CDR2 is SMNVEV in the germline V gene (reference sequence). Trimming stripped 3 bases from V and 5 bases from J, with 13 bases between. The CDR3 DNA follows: TGTGCCAGCAGTTTCAACAGGGGGGGGACCGGGGAGCTGTTTTTT. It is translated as CASSFNRGGTGELFF.

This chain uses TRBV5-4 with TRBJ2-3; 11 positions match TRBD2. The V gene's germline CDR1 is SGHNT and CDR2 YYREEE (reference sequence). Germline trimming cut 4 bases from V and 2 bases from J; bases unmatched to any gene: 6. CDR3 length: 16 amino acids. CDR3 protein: CASSITSGRYTDTQYF. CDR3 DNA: TGTGCCAGCAGCATAACTAGCGGGAGATACACAGATACGCAGTATTTT. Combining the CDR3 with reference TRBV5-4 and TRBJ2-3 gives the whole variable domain ETGVTQSPTHLIKTRGQQVTLRCSSQSGHNTVSWYQQALGQGPQFIFQYYREEENGRGNFPPRFSGLQFPNYSSELNVNALELDDSALYLCASSITSGRYTDTQYFGPGTRLTVL.

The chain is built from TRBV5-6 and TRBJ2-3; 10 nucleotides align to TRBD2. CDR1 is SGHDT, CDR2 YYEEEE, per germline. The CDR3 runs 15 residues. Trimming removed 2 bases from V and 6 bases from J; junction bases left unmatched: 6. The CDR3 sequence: CASSLAAGGADTQYF. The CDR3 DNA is TGTGCCAGCAGCTTAGCAGCGGGGGGGGCGGATACGCAGTATTTT.

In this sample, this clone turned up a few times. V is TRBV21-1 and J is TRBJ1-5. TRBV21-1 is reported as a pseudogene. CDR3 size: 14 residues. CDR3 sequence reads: CASSNPGVDQPQHF. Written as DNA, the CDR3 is TGTGCCAGCAGCAACCCGGGGGTGGATCAGCCCCAGCATTTT.

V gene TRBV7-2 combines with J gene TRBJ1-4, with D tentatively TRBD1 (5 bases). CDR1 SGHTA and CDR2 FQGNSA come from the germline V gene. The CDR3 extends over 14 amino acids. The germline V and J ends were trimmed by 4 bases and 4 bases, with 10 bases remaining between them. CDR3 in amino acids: CASSSRQHNEKLFF. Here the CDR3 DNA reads TGTGCCAGCAGCTCGCGACAGCATAATGAAAAACTGTTTTTT.

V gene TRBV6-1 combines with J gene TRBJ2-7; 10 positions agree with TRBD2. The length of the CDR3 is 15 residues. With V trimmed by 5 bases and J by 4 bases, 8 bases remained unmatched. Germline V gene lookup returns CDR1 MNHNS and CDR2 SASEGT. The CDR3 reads CASSLASSGSYEQYF. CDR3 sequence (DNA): TGTGCCAGCAGTCTTGCGTCTAGCGGGAGTTACGAGCAGTACTTC.

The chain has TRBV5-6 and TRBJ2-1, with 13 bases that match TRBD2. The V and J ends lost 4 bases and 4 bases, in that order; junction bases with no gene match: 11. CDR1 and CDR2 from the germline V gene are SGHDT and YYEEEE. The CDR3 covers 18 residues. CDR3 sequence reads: CASSLHWTSGGEYNEQFF. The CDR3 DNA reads TGTGCCAGCAGCCTCCACTGGACTAGCGGGGGAGAATACAATGAGCAGTTCTTC.

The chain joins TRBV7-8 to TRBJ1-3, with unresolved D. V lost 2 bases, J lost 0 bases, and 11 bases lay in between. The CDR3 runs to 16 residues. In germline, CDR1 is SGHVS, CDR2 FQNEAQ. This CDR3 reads CASSLSPESSGNTIYF. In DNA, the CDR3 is TGTGCCAGCAGCTTATCACCGGAGAGCTCTGGAAACACCATATATTTT.

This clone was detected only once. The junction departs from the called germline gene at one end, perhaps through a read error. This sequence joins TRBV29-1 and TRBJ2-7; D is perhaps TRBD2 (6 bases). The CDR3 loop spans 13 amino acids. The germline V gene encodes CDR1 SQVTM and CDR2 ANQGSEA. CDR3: CSARGGGAYGQYF. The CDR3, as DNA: TGCAGCGCCCGGGGCGGAGGGGCCTACGGGCAGTACTTC.

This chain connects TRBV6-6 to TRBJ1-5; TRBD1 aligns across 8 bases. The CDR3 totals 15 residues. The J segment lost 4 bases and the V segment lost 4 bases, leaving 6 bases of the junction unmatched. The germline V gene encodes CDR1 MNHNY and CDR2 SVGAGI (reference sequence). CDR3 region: CASSSPRQGNQPQHF. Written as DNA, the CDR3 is TGTGCCAGCAGTTCGCCGCGACAGGGGAATCAGCCCCAGCATTTT.

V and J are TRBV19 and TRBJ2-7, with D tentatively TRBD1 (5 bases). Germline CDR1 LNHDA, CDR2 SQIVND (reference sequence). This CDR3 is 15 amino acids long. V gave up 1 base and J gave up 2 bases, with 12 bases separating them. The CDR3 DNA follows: TGTGCCAGTAGTATAGGTACAGGCATGGCCTACGAGCAGTACTTC. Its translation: CASSIGTGMAYEQYF. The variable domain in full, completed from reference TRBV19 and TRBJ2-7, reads DGGITQSPKYLFRKEGQNVTLSCEQNLNHDAMYWYRQDPGQGLRLIYYSQIVNDFQKGDIAEGYSVSREKKESFPLTVTSAQKNPTAFYLCASSIGTGMAYEQYFGPGTRLTVT.

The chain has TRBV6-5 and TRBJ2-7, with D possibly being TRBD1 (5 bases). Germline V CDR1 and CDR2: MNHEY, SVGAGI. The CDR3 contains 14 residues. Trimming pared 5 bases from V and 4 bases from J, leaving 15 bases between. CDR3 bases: TGTGCCAGCAGTCCCCAGGGCCCCGAGTACGAGCAGTACTTC. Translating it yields CASSPQGPEYEQYF.

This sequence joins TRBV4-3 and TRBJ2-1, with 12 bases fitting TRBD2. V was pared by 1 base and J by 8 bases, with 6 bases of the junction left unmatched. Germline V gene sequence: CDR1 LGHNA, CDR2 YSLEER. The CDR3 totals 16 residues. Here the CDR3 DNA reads TGCGCCAGCAGCCAAGGACTAGCGGGAGTAAACCATGAGCAGTTCTTC. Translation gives CASSQGLAGVNHEQFF.

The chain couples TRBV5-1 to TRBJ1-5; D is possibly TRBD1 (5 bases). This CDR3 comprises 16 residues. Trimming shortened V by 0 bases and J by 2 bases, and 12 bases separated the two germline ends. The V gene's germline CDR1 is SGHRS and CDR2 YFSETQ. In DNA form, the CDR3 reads TGCGCCAGCAGCTTGGAGGGTCGGGGGGGCAATCAGCCCCAGCATTTT. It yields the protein CASSLEGRGGNQPQHF.

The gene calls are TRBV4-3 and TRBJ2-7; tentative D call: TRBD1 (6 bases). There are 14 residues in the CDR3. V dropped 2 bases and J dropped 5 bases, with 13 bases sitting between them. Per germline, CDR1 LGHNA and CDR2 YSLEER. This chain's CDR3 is CASSQWQGYDEQYF. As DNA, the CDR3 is TGCGCCAGCAGCCAATGGCAGGGGTATGACGAGCAGTACTTC.

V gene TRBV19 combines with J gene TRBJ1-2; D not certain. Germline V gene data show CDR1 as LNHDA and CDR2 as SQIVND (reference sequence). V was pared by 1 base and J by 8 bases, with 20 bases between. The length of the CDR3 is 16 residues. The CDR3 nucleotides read TGTGCCAGTAGTATAGGGTCATCCGGGATGCCAGTAGGCTACACCTTC. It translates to CASSIGSSGMPVGYTF.

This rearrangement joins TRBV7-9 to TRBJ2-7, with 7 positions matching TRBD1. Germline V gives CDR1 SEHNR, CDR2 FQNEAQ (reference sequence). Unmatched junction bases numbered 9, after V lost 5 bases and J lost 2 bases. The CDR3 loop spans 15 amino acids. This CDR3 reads CASSPGQQGAYEQYF. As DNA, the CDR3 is TGTGCCAGCAGCCCGGGCCAGCAGGGGGCCTACGAGCAGTACTTC. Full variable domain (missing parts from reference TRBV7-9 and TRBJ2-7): DTGVSQNPRHKITKRGQNVTFRCDPISEHNRLYWYRQTLGQGPEFLTYFQNEAQLEKSRLLSDRFSAERPKGSFSTLEIQRTEQGDSAMYLCASSPGQQGAYEQYFGPGTRLTVT.

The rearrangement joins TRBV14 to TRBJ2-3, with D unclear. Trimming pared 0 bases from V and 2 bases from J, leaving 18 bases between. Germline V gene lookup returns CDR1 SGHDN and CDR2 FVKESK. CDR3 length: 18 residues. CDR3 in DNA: TGTGCCAGCAGCCAAGAGCGCCTAAGCGCGGAGATCACAGATACGCAGTATTTT. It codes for CASSQERLSAEITDTQYF.

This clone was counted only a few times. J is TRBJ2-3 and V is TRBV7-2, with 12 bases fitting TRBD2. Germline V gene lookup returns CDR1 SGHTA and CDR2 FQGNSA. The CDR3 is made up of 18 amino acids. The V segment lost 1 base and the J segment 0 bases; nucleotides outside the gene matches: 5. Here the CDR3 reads CASSLEASGGASTDTQYF. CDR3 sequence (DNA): TGTGCCAGCAGCTTAGAAGCTAGCGGGGGGGCTAGCACAGATACGCAGTATTTT.

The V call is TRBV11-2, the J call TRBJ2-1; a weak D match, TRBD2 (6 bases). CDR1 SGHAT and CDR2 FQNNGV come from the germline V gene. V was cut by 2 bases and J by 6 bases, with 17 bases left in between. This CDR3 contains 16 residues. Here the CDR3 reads CASSLTPGLNFNEQFF. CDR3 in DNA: TGTGCCAGCAGCTTAACCCCGGGACTGAACTTCAATGAGCAGTTCTTC.

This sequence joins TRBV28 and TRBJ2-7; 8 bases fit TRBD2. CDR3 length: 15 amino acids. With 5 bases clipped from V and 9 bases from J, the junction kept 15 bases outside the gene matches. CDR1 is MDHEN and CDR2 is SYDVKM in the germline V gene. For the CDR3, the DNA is TGTGCCAGCAGTACGATCAGCGGGGGTGGGAAGGGGCAGTACTTC. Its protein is CASSTISGGGKGQYF.

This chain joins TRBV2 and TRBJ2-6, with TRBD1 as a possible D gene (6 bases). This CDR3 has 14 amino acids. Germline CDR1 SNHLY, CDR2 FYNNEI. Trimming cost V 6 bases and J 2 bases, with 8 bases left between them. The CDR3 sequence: CASRTGAGANVLTF. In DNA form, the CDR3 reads TGTGCCAGCAGGACAGGTGCTGGGGCCAACGTCCTGACTTTC. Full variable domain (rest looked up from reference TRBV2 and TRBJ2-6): EPEVTQTPSHQVTQMGQEVILRCVPISNHLYFYWYRQILGQKVEFLVSFYNNEISEKSEIFDDQFSVERPDGSNFTLKIRSTKLEDSAMYFCASRTGAGANVLTFGAGSRLTVL.

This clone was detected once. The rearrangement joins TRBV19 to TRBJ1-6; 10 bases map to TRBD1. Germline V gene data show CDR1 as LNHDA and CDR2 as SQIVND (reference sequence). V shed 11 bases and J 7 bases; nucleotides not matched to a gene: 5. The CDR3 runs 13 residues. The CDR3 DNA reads TGTGCCGCCTCGGACAGGGGGAATTCACCCCTCCACTTT. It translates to CAASDRGNSPLHF.